What follows are 26 T cell receptor beta chains derived from one specimen sequenced in a study of blood T cell repertoires in COVID-19. Sequenced by immunoSEQ multiplex PCR; TCRdb stores in-frame clones only, minus some. The table records roughly 200,000 clones, 85% to 90% of them present only once. The sequenced sample consisted of PBMCs or T cells enriched from blood (not recorded which). Receptors originate from a man aged 25-40 years who had recovered from COVID-19.

This chain joins TRBV2 and TRBJ2-3; TRBD2 matches at 9 bases. The germline gives CDR1 SNHLY, CDR2 FYNNEI. V lost 8 bases and J lost 5; bases outside the gene matches: 11. This CDR3 has 15 residues. The CDR3 DNA reads TGTGCCAGCCACCCGCCTAGCGGGGCATTAGATACGCAGTATTTT. Translating it yields CASHPPSGALDTQYF.

A few counts support this clone. The gene calls are TRBV7-2 and TRBJ2-2; TRBD1 aligns across 8 bases. Germline assignment: CDR1 SGHTA and CDR2 FQGNSA. The CDR3 extends over 15 amino acids. The trim removed 3 bases at V and 5 bases at J, leaving 5 bases unmatched. The CDR3 DNA is TGTGCCAGCAGCTTGGGGACAGGATGGACCGGGGAGCTGTTTTTT. Translated, it gives CASSLGTGWTGELFF. Complete variable domain (other parts from reference TRBV7-2 and TRBJ2-2): GAGVSQSPSNKVTEKGKDVELRCDPISGHTALYWYRQSLGQGLEFLIYFQGNSAPDKSGLPSDRFSAERTGGSVSTLTIQRTQQEDSAVYLCASSLGTGWTGELFFGEGSRLTVL.

The J gene is TRBJ2-1, the V gene TRBV27, with D perhaps matching TRBD2 (5 bases). The germline CDR1 and CDR2 sequences are MNHEY and SMNVEV (reference sequence). This CDR3 is 16 amino acids long. The ends were cut back, 6 bases at V and 0 bases at J, with 15 bases in the middle. CDR3 DNA: TGTGCCAGCAGGAATATAGCGTCGAGCTCCTACAATGAGCAGTTCTTC. Its protein is CASRNIASSSYNEQFF.

V and J are TRBV30 and TRBJ2-5, with D possibly matching TRBD1 (5 bases). Germline lookup yields CDR1 GTSNPN and CDR2 SVGIG (reference sequence). The CDR3 has 13 amino acids. Trimming cost V 6 bases and J 2 bases, with 13 bases left between them. The CDR3 sequence: CACDSNRQETQYF. DNA of the CDR3: TGTGCCTGTGACAGTAATAGGCAAGAGACCCAGTACTTC.

This clone was recorded only once. The chain employs TRBV19 and TRBJ2-2, with 8 bases that match TRBD2. The V and J ends lost 3 bases and 7 bases, in that order; junction bases with no gene match: 7. This CDR3 is 15 amino acids long. CDR1 is LNHDA and CDR2 is SQIVND in the germline V gene (reference sequence). The CDR3 coding sequence is TGTGCCAGTAGTATTCGAAGCGGGGGTCTCGGGGAGCTGTTTTTT. Its protein product is CASSIRSGGLGELFF.

The rearrangement links TRBV6-6 to TRBJ2-1; TRBD2 agrees at 13 bases. CDR1 MNHNY and CDR2 SVGAGI come from the germline V gene (reference sequence). Losses at the gene ends were 4 bases for V and 9 bases for J; bases not matched to a gene: 9. The CDR3 extends over 16 amino acids. CDR3 sequence reads: CASSFKTSGRFSEQFF. The CDR3 DNA is TGTGCCAGCAGTTTCAAGACTAGCGGGAGGTTTAGTGAGCAGTTCTTC.

This chain uses TRBV10-3 with TRBJ2-2; 7 bases match TRBD1. The V segment lost 6 bases and the J segment 3 bases; nucleotides outside the gene matches: 19. CDR3 length: 19 amino acids. CDR1 ENHRY and CDR2 SYGVKD come from the germline V gene. CDR3 amino acids: CAIRKWDVGQRWYTGELFF. In DNA, the CDR3 is TGTGCCATCAGAAAGTGGGATGTGGGACAGCGATGGTACACCGGGGAGCTGTTTTTT.

V gene TRBV29-1 combines with J gene TRBJ2-1; weak D call: TRBD1 (5 bases). V was clipped by 2 bases and J by 9 bases, with 11 bases between them. This CDR3 contains 12 residues. Germline CDR1 is SQVTM and CDR2 is ANQGSEA. CDR3 sequence (DNA): TGCAGCGTTGAACCAGGGAACGGTGAGCAGTTCTTC. Protein product: CSVEPGNGEQFF.

The chain joins TRBV7-2 to TRBJ2-6; D remains unclear. Trimming removed 2 bases from V and 0 bases from J, with 11 bases in between. This CDR3 region has 17 residues. The V gene's germline CDR1 is SGHTA and CDR2 FQGNSA. The CDR3 DNA follows: TGTGCCAGCAGCTTATTAGGCCCGGGCTCTGGGGCCAACGTCCTGACTTTC. It yields the protein CASSLLGPGSGANVLTF. The complete variable domain, with remaining parts taken from reference TRBV7-2 and TRBJ2-6, reads GAGVSQSPSNKVTEKGKDVELRCDPISGHTALYWYRQSLGQGLEFLIYFQGNSAPDKSGLPSDRFSAERTGGSVSTLTIQRTQQEDSAVYLCASSLLGPGSGANVLTFGAGSRLTVL.

The chain employs TRBV11-2 and TRBJ2-1; 13 bases line up with TRBD2. Germline loops: CDR1 SGHAT, CDR2 FQNNGV. With 3 bases clipped from V and 7 bases from J, the junction kept 6 bases outside the gene matches. The length of the CDR3 is 16 residues. The CDR3 region has the DNA TGTGCCAGCAGCTTGACCGGGACTAGCGGGACAAATGAGCAGTTCTTC. It specifies CASSLTGTSGTNEQFF.

This clone was seen only a few times. The V call is TRBV6-2 or TRBV6-3, the J call TRBJ2-1; maybe TRBD2 (6 bases). From germline, CDR1 is MNHEY and CDR2 SVGEGT. V lost 5 bases to trimming and J lost 3 bases, with 8 bases between them. The CDR3 covers 13 residues. The DNA of the CDR3 is TGTGCCAGCAGTAAGGACTACTACAATGAGCAGTTCTTC. It encodes CASSKDYYNEQFF.

The V and J genes are TRBV7-2 and TRBJ2-1; 8 positions match TRBD2. Unmatched junction bases numbered 9, after V lost 1 base and J lost 7 bases. This CDR3 has 16 residues. Germline V lookup: CDR1 SGHTA, CDR2 FQGNSA. The CDR3 here is CASSLVAGGRWNEQFF. In nucleotides, the CDR3 is TGTGCCAGCAGCTTAGTTGCGGGAGGACGTTGGAATGAGCAGTTCTTC.

The chain has TRBV7-2 and TRBJ1-5; TRBD1 might be the D (5 bases). The ends were cut back, 1 base at V and 0 bases at J, with 10 bases in the middle. Germline CDR1 is SGHTA and CDR2 is FQGNSA. The CDR3 totals 16 residues. CDR3: CASSLGQSNSNQPQHF. The CDR3 DNA follows: TGTGCCAGCAGCTTAGGACAGTCAAATAGCAATCAGCCCCAGCATTTT.

The V call is TRBV24-1, the J call TRBJ1-2; 10 positions agree with TRBD1. Germline V gene sequence: CDR1 KGHDR, CDR2 SFDVKD. CDR3 size: 15 residues. V dropped 4 bases and J dropped 3; count of bases not matched to a gene: 4. The CDR3 reads CATSEPGTGDYGYTF. CDR3 sequence (DNA): TGTGCCACCAGTGAACCCGGGACAGGGGACTATGGCTACACCTTC.

This chain uses TRBV3-1 (or the pseudogene TRBV3-2) with TRBJ2-3; 7 bases fit TRBD2. The V gene's germline CDR1 is LGHDT and CDR2 YNNKEL (reference sequence). The CDR3 sequence is 15 residues long. V shed 5 bases, J shed 3 bases, and the junction held 8 bases outside the gene matches. The CDR3 nucleotides read TGTGCCAGCAGCGCGAGCGGGGTTGGGACAGATACGCAGTATTTT. It is translated as CASSASGVGTDTQYF.

J is TRBJ2-7 and V is TRBV2; D might be TRBD2 (5 bases). Germline V gene sequence: CDR1 SNHLY, CDR2 FYNNEI. Between the trimmed V and J ends, which lost 6 bases and 9 bases, there was a span of 18 bases. This CDR3 contains 13 residues. This CDR3 reads CASSVLSGGGQYF. For the CDR3, the DNA is TGTGCCAGCAGCGTACTGAGCGGAGGAGGGCAGTACTTC. The entire variable domain, with the rest obtained from reference TRBV2 and TRBJ2-7, is as follows: EPEVTQTPSHQVTQMGQEVILRCVPISNHLYFYWYRQILGQKVEFLVSFYNNEISEKSEIFDDQFSVERPDGSNFTLKIRSTKLEDSAMYFCASSVLSGGGQYFGPGTRLTVT.

The chain carries TRBV6-4 and TRBJ1-4; TRBD1 aligns across 9 bases. Germline lookup yields CDR1 MRHNA and CDR2 SNTAGT. CDR3 length equals 15 residues. V lost 8 bases to trimming and J lost 7 bases; unmatched junction nucleotides: 11. CDR3 coding DNA: TGTGCCAGCCGACGAACAGGGGGCGCGGGTGAAAAACTGTTTTTT. Its protein product is CASRRTGGAGEKLFF.

The chain recombines TRBV27 with TRBJ1-5, with D uncertain. The CDR3 runs 14 residues. V was cut by 3 bases and J by 3 bases, with 9 bases left in between. Germline V CDR1 and CDR2: MNHEY, SMNVEV (reference sequence). The CDR3 coding sequence is TGTGCCAGCAGTTTGGAGGGAAACAATCAGCCCCAGCATTTT. Residues: CASSLEGNNQPQHF.

The chain couples TRBV7-9 to TRBJ2-7; D call uncertain. Trimming took 4 bases from V and 0 from J, leaving 13 bases between them. Germline V gene sequence: CDR1 SEHNR, CDR2 FQNEAQ (reference sequence). This CDR3 contains 15 residues. The CDR3 nucleotides are TGTGCCAGCAGCTCCTTTACTGAAAGCTCCTACGAGCAGTACTTC. It specifies CASSSFTESSYEQYF.

V gene TRBV6-5 combines with J gene TRBJ2-7; possible D gene TRBD2, 6 bases. Trimming stripped 5 bases from V and 2 bases from J, with 10 bases between. The CDR3 extends over 13 amino acids. The germline V gene encodes CDR1 MNHEY and CDR2 SVGAGI. The CDR3 protein is CASSRDSTYEQYF. DNA for the CDR3: TGTGCCAGCAGTCGGGACTCCACCTACGAGCAGTACTTC.

This CDR3 reads CASSLGQGLQTQYF. Here the CDR3 DNA reads TGTGCCAGCAGCTTAGGGCAGGGTTTACAGACCCAGTACTTC. This chain links TRBV7-9 with TRBJ2-5, with D possibly matching TRBD1 (5 bases). The CDR3 runs to 14 residues. Per germline, CDR1 SEHNR and CDR2 FQNEAQ (reference sequence). Trimming removed 1 base at V and 6 bases at J, with 12 bases between.

This clone was observed a few times. V and J are TRBV7-2 and TRBJ1-5; 7 bases agree with TRBD1. CDR3 length: 16 amino acids. From germline, CDR1 is SGHTA and CDR2 FQGNSA. Germline trimming cut 1 base from V and 3 bases from J; bases unmatched to any gene: 6. The CDR3: CASSLEGGGPNQPQHF. CDR3 DNA sequence: TGTGCCAGCAGCTTAGAAGGGGGCGGTCCCAATCAGCCCCAGCATTTT.

V is TRBV30 and J is TRBJ1-2; 8 bases align to TRBD1. Germline V CDR1 and CDR2: GTSNPN, SVGIG (reference sequence). V lost 6 bases, J lost 6 bases, and 9 bases stayed unmatched. The CDR3 contains 13 residues. The CDR3 protein is CACARTGINGYTF. The CDR3 coding sequence is TGTGCCTGTGCCCGGACAGGGATCAATGGCTACACCTTC.

The chain employs TRBV14 and TRBJ2-7, with 8 bases that match TRBD2. The CDR3 sequence is 16 residues long. Germline values: CDR1 SGHDN, CDR2 FVKESK. V lost 3 bases, J lost 1 base, and 8 bases stayed unmatched. The CDR3 coding sequence is TGTGCCAGCAGCCACCAAGGACTAGCCAAATCCTACGAGCAGTACTTC. It is translated as CASSHQGLAKSYEQYF.

The chain carries TRBV7-9 and TRBJ2-2; 10 positions agree with TRBD2. The CDR3 is made up of 19 amino acids. Trimming took 0 bases from V and 4 from J; bases not matched to a gene: 11. Germline V gene sequence: CDR1 SEHNR, CDR2 FQNEAQ (reference sequence). The CDR3 nucleotides are TGTGCCAGCAGCTTAGCTACGGGAGCGGGAGGGCCGGCCACCGGGGAGCTGTTTTTT. This codes for CASSLATGAGGPATGELFF.

The chain links TRBV19 to TRBJ2-5; 7 nucleotides match TRBD2. Trimming cost V 3 bases and J 4 bases; bases outside gene matches: 8. The CDR3 spans 15 residues. Germline-derived CDR1 and CDR2 are LNHDA and SQIVND (reference sequence). Written as DNA, the CDR3 is TGTGCCAGTAGTATGGGTGCGGGAGAAGGAGAGACCCAGTACTTC. Protein sequence: CASSMGAGEGETQYF.